These 6 T cell receptor beta chains were all obtained from the same sample, sequenced in a study of blood T cell repertoires in COVID-19. The table came from immunoSEQ multiplex PCR; TCRdb's copy has only in-frame clones and leaves some out. The table has 140,000 to 150,000 clones, more than 70% seen once. The sample consisted of peripheral blood. Receptors originate from a human donor in a cohort sampled during active COVID-19.

The chain couples TRBV11-3 to TRBJ2-2; 8 bases agree with TRBD1. V shed 1 base and J 9 bases; nucleotides not matched to a gene: 7. CDR3 length: 15 residues. Germline values: CDR1 SGHNT, CDR2 YENEEA. CDR3 loop: CASSLGDRGSRELFF. CDR3 DNA: TGTGCCAGCAGCTTAGGAGACAGGGGTAGCCGGGAGCTGTTTTTT.

The chain links TRBV6-2 or TRBV6-3 to TRBJ2-5, with D perhaps matching TRBD1 (6 bases). Trimming took 5 bases from V and 5 from J, leaving 9 bases between them. The CDR3 is 12 amino acids. Germline V gene data show CDR1 as MNHEY and CDR2 as SVGEGT. The CDR3 DNA reads TGTGCCAGCAGTCACAGGGTTGAGACCCAGTACTTC. This translates into CASSHRVETQYF.

The genes are TRBV4-1 and TRBJ2-3; weak D call: TRBD2 (6 bases). CDR1 MGHRA and CDR2 YSYEKL come from the germline V gene. The ends were cut back, 6 bases at V and 0 bases at J, with 13 bases in the middle. The CDR3 sequence is 15 residues long. CDR3: CASRQTRLSTDTQYF. For the CDR3, the DNA is TGCGCCAGCAGACAGACTAGGTTAAGCACAGATACGCAGTATTTT.

The chain carries TRBV12-3 or TRBV12-4 and TRBJ1-1; tentatively, D is TRBD1 (5 bases). The CDR3 consists of 13 residues. Between the trimmed V and J ends, which lost 7 bases and 5 bases, there was a span of 14 bases. CDR3 amino acids: CASTPGGVTEAFF. The CDR3, as DNA: TGTGCCAGCACCCCGGGGGGGGTAACTGAAGCTTTCTTT.

This chain uses TRBV5-1 with TRBJ2-1, with 16 positions matching TRBD2. The CDR3 runs to 16 residues. Unmatched junction bases numbered 5, after V lost 4 bases and J lost 7 bases. In germline, CDR1 is SGHRS, CDR2 YFSETQ. The CDR3 sequence: CASSVGLAGGLNEQFF. As DNA, the CDR3 is TGCGCCAGCAGCGTGGGACTAGCGGGGGGGCTAAATGAGCAGTTCTTC.

V usage is TRBV6-5 and J usage is TRBJ2-3, with TRBD2 identical over 10 bases. Per germline, CDR1 MNHEY and CDR2 SVGAGI. J gave up 4 bases and V 2 bases, and 6 bases lay outside the gene matches. The CDR3 has 16 residues. CDR3 in amino acids: CASSYTERGGADTQYF. CDR3 nucleotide sequence: TGTGCCAGCAGTTACACAGAGCGGGGGGGGGCAGATACGCAGTATTTT.